A selection of T cell receptor beta chains follows, all from one sample in a study of early T cells in non-severe SARS-CoV-2 infection. Using its own MiXCR run on the 5' RACE reads, TCRdb lists one record per CDR3 protein. The data contain about 63,000 distinct CDR3 sequences, 10% to 15% of them seen just once; the ten biggest clones take up 4% to 5%. The sequenced material came from whole blood. The receptors come from an adult who was a healthcare worker with PCR-confirmed SARS-CoV-2 infection or an uninfected control (not recorded which). Each CDR3 is given with its conserved first and last residue. The D gene is left open where the match is weak. Part of the rows lack a size; the others show once, few, many or a class for expanded clones.

d_call	v_call	j_call	clone_size	cdr3_nt	cdr3_aa
.	TRBV6-5	TRBJ2-1	many	TGTGCCAGCAGTTACACGGGGGTAGGAGGTGAGCAGTTCTTC	CASSYTGVGGEQFF
TRBD2	TRBV5-1	TRBJ2-5	few	TGCGCCAGCAGCATGGGACTAGCGGGTCAAGAGACCCAGTACTTC	CASSMGLAGQETQYF
TRBD1	TRBV20-1	TRBJ2-7	many	TGCAGTGCGTCGGACAGGCTCGAGCAGTACTTC	CSASDRLEQYF
.	TRBV5-4	TRBJ1-2	many	TGTGCCAGCAGCCCTGAAGGAGGGTTGAACTATGGCTACACCTTC	CASSPEGGLNYGYTF
.	TRBV7-9	TRBJ1-1	many	TGTGCCAGCAGCCGAAACTTGAACACTGAAGCTTTCTTT	CASSRNLNTEAFF
.	TRBV11-2	TRBJ2-6	many	TGTGCCAGCAGCTTAGCCAGGCTGAACGTCCTGACTTTC	CASSLARLNVLTF
.	TRBV6-1	TRBJ1-2	many	TGTGCCAGCAGCGAAGTGGGCTACACCTTC	CASSEVGYTF
TRBD2	TRBV2	TRBJ2-1	many	TGTGCCAGCAGTGAGAAAACTAGCGGGGGACCGAGCTCCTACAATGAGCAGTTCTTC	CASSEKTSGGPSSYNEQFF
.	TRBV10-2	TRBJ1-2	many	TGCGCCAGCAGTGAGTCCAGGGAGGGCTATGGCTACACCTTC	CASSESREGYGYTF
.	TRBV11-2	TRBJ2-3	.	TGTGCCAGCAGCCCGGGGGCAGATACGCAGTATTTT	CASSPGADTQYF
TRBD1	TRBV7-6	TRBJ2-1	.	TGTGCCAGCAGCACTAGGACAGGCGGTGGCAATGAGCAGTTCTTC	CASSTRTGGGNEQFF